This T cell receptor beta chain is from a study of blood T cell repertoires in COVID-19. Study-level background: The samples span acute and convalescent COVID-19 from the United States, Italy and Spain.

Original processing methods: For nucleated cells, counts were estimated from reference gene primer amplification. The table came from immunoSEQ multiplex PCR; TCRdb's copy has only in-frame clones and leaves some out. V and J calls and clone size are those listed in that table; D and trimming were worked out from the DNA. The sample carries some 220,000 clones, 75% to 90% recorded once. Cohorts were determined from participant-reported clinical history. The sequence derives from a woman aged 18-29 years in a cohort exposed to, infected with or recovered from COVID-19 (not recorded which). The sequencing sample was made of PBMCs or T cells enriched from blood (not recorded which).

The DNA of the CDR3 is TGTGCCAGCAGTTACGGGAGTAGCGGGAACGAGCAGTACTTC. Amino acid sequence: CASSYGSSGNEQYF. This chain links TRBV6-5 with TRBJ2-7; 8 bases align to TRBD2. J lost 5 bases, V lost 2 bases, and 5 bases had no gene match. Germline lookup yields CDR1 MNHEY and CDR2 SVGAGI. The CDR3 has 14 residues.